A single sample gave rise to the 20 T cell receptor beta chains below, sequenced in a study of T-cell memory formation after mild COVID-19. MiXCR was run by TCRdb on the 5' RACE reads, yielding one entry per CDR3 protein. The sample lists about 38,000 distinct CDR3 sequences; 10% to 12% were seen once. Sequencing was carried out using PBMCs or a T cell subset sorted from them (not recorded which). The origin of the receptors is a man in his late teens or twenties who had mild COVID-19 (a few samples of this study predate the infection). Cell type and time point are not known.

This clonotype showed up many times. The chain is built from TRBV4-1 and TRBJ2-1; a possible D gene is TRBD1 (6 bases). CDR1 is MGHRA, CDR2 YSYEKL, per germline. Trimming pared 4 bases from V and 9 bases from J, leaving 16 bases between. The CDR3 consists of 14 residues. The CDR3 sequence: CASSPTSGVTEQFF. As DNA, the CDR3 is TGCGCCAGCAGCCCTACTTCAGGGGTCACTGAGCAGTTCTTC.

This clonotype has at least ten counts. V is TRBV10-3 and J is TRBJ2-1; 8 bases fit TRBD1. The length of the CDR3 is 18 residues. J was trimmed by 5 bases and V by 6 bases; bases with no gene match: 18. Germline V CDR1 and CDR2: ENHRY, SYGVKD. The CDR3 protein is CAIRAFGAGGVVDNEQFF. Here the CDR3 DNA reads TGTGCCATCAGGGCATTTGGGGCAGGGGGCGTCGTCGACAATGAGCAGTTCTTC.

The gene calls are TRBV4-1 and TRBJ2-1; the match to TRBD2 covers 8 bases. The length of the CDR3 is 15 residues. The V segment lost 0 bases and the J segment 6 bases; nucleotides outside the gene matches: 4. Germline V gene sequence: CDR1 MGHRA, CDR2 YSYEKL. The CDR3 sequence: CASSQDPGGPNEQFF. In nucleotides, the CDR3 is TGCGCCAGCAGCCAAGATCCGGGGGGGCCCAATGAGCAGTTCTTC.

Only a few counts were recorded for this clonotype. V gene TRBV18 combines with J gene TRBJ2-1; 8 nucleotides align to TRBD2. The CDR3 loop spans 13 amino acids. With V trimmed by 1 base and J by 8 bases, 1 base remained unmatched. Germline V lookup: CDR1 KGHSH, CDR2 LQKENI. The CDR3 loop reads CASSPQTSDEQFF. The CDR3 nucleotides read TGTGCCAGCTCACCACAGACTAGCGATGAGCAGTTCTTC.

This clonotype has at least ten counts. This chain joins TRBV12-3 or TRBV12-4 and TRBJ1-1; no clear D gene. The CDR3 is 12 residues long. Trimming cost V 7 bases and J 3 bases, with 9 bases left between them. The CDR3 region is CASTQVDTEAFF. In DNA form, the CDR3 reads TGTGCCAGCACCCAAGTGGACACTGAAGCTTTCTTT.

This clonotype was found many times. This rearrangement joins TRBV7-2 to TRBJ2-1; D might be TRBD2 (5 bases). The CDR3 spans 12 residues. Germline V lookup: CDR1 SGHTA, CDR2 FQGNSA. V lost 1 base, J lost 15 bases, and 13 bases lay in between. The CDR3 nucleotides are TGTGCCAGCAGCTTAGATCCAGGCGGGCCGTTCTTC. Its translation is CASSLDPGGPFF. The entire variable domain, with the rest obtained from reference TRBV7-2 and TRBJ2-1, is as follows: GAGVSQSPSNKVTEKGKDVELRCDPISGHTALYWYRQSLGQGLEFLIYFQGNSAPDKSGLPSDRFSAERTGGSVSTLTIQRTQQEDSAVYLCASSLDPGGPFFGPGTRLTVL.

This clonotype was picked up many times. The V gene is TRBV19, the J gene TRBJ2-2; 9 bases map to TRBD2. This CDR3 has 14 residues. Germline V gene sequence: CDR1 LNHDA, CDR2 SQIVND (reference sequence). Germline trimming cut 6 bases from V and 4 bases from J; bases unmatched to any gene: 3. The CDR3 DNA sequence: TGTGCCAGTAGAGCGGGGGGTTCCACCGGGGAGCTGTTTTTT. Its protein is CASRAGGSTGELFF.

This clonotype was observed many times. The CDR3, as DNA: TGCGCCAGCAGTGAGAATCCAGGAAATAGCAATCAGCCCCAGCATTTT. This encodes CASSENPGNSNQPQHF. This chain links TRBV10-2 with TRBJ1-5; D is ambiguous. V lost 2 bases to trimming and J lost 0 bases, with 11 bases between them. CDR3 length: 16 residues. The germline V gene has CDR1 WSHSY and CDR2 SAAADI.

The chain links TRBV5-4 to TRBJ2-1, with a tentative D call TRBD1 (5 bases). The germline V gene encodes CDR1 SGHNT and CDR2 YYREEE (reference sequence). This CDR3 contains 16 residues. V lost 0 bases and J 4 bases, leaving 14 bases between the germline ends. CDR3 residues: CASSLGAAGKYNEQFF. CDR3 DNA: TGTGCCAGCAGCTTGGGTGCGGCAGGGAAATACAATGAGCAGTTCTTC. The variable domain in full, completed from reference TRBV5-4 and TRBJ2-1, reads ETGVTQSPTHLIKTRGQQVTLRCSSQSGHNTVSWYQQALGQGPQFIFQYYREEENGRGNFPPRFSGLQFPNYSSELNVNALELDDSALYLCASSLGAAGKYNEQFFGPGTRLTVL.

This clonotype was counted between two and nine times. This rearrangement joins TRBV20-1 to TRBJ2-3, with a tentative D call TRBD2 (6 bases). V lost 6 bases to trimming and J lost 0 bases, with 22 bases between them. Germline values: CDR1 DFQATT, CDR2 SNEGSKA (reference sequence). There are 17 residues in the CDR3. The CDR3, as DNA: TGCAGTGCCAAGGCGTCTGGGCGGGGCCGTAGCACAGATACGCAGTATTTT. This translates into CSAKASGRGRSTDTQYF.

This clonotype was observed a few times. The gene calls are TRBV6-2 or TRBV6-3 and TRBJ2-3; possible D gene TRBD1, 5 bases. Germline V CDR1 and CDR2: MNHEY, SVGEGT. V was trimmed by 5 bases and J by 2 bases, leaving 14 bases between them. The CDR3 length is 15 residues. CDR3 protein: CASSPSAGFTDTQYF. In DNA form, the CDR3 reads TGTGCCAGCAGTCCCAGCGCAGGGTTCACAGATACGCAGTATTTT.

This clonotype was picked up many times. The chain has TRBV18 and TRBJ2-2; a weak D match, TRBD1 (6 bases). Germline-derived CDR1 and CDR2 are KGHSH and LQKENI. The CDR3 is 14 residues long. Trimming took off 1 base at V and 3 bases at J, with 6 bases between the two ends. For the CDR3, the DNA is TGTGCCAGCTCACCACAGGGGGACACCGGGGAGCTGTTTTTT. It specifies CASSPQGDTGELFF.

This clonotype showed up many times. The chain is built from TRBV24-1 and TRBJ2-3; 10 bases line up with TRBD2. CDR1 is KGHDR, CDR2 SFDVKD, per germline. CDR3 size: 16 residues. J lost 5 bases, V lost 0 bases, and 4 bases had no gene match. Here the CDR3 reads CATSDLKRGGEDTQYF. The CDR3 bases are TGTGCCACCAGTGATTTGAAGCGGGGGGGTGAAGATACGCAGTATTTT.

This clonotype showed up many times. V is TRBV5-6 and J is TRBJ1-2, with unresolved D. CDR1 is SGHDT, CDR2 YYEEEE, per germline. The V end was cut by 7 bases, the J end by 7 bases, with 14 bases between. CDR3 length equals 12 residues. CDR3 nucleotide sequence: TGTGCCAGCGGATTGGACTGGTTTGGCTACACCTTC. Translation: CASGLDWFGYTF.

This clonotype was detected many times. The chain carries TRBV4-2 and TRBJ1-5; D ambiguous. Germline V lookup: CDR1 LGHNA, CDR2 YNFKEQ. CDR3 length equals 15 residues. V lost 1 base, J lost 2 bases, and 9 bases lay in between. The CDR3 DNA sequence: TGTGCCAGCAGCCAAGTTGAGTCAGGCAATCAGCCCCAGCATTTT. Amino acid sequence: CASSQVESGNQPQHF.

This clonotype showed up many times. The V and J genes are TRBV29-1 and TRBJ1-5; D may be TRBD1 (6 bases). CDR1 is SQVTM, CDR2 ANQGSEA, per germline. V shed 6 bases and J shed 4 bases, with 13 bases lying between them. The CDR3 spans 13 residues. Here the CDR3 reads CSVATGLNQPQHF. The DNA for the CDR3 is TGCAGCGTGGCAACAGGGTTAAATCAGCCCCAGCATTTT.

This clonotype was observed once. This chain connects TRBV29-1 to TRBJ2-5, with D possibly TRBD2 on 5 matching bases. Looked up from germline, CDR1 is SQVTM and CDR2 is ANQGSEA. The CDR3 extends over 13 amino acids. The V and J ends lost 6 bases and 5 bases respectively, with 16 bases between them. DNA for the CDR3: TGCAGCGTGTTGGTATCTCAGCGGGAGACCCAGTACTTC. Protein sequence: CSVLVSQRETQYF.

This clonotype came up many times. The CDR3 DNA is TGTGCCAGCAGTTACTCCGGGGGGAACACCGGGGAGCTGTTTTTT. Encoded protein: CASSYSGGNTGELFF. The J gene is TRBJ2-2, the V gene TRBV6-2 or TRBV6-3; possibly TRBD2 for D (6 bases). In germline, CDR1 is MNHEY, CDR2 SVGEGT. The ends were cut back, 0 bases at V and 1 base at J, with 6 bases in the middle. This CDR3 is built from 15 residues.

The rearrangement joins TRBV11-2 to TRBJ1-2; D gene ambiguous. Per the germline V gene, CDR1 is SGHAT and CDR2 is FQNNGV. The CDR3 length is 13 residues. The ends were cut back, 1 base at V and 2 bases at J, with 5 bases in the middle. The chain's CDR3 is CASSLGGNYGYTF. CDR3 bases: TGTGCCAGCAGCTTAGGGGGAAACTATGGCTACACCTTC.

Only one count was recorded for this clonotype. The genes are TRBV20-1 and TRBJ2-7; the match to TRBD2 covers 7 bases. With V trimmed by 1 base and J by 7 bases, 10 bases remained unmatched. There are 14 residues in the CDR3. CDR1 and CDR2 (germline): DFQATT, SNEGSKA (reference sequence). The CDR3 sequence is CSARVLADQMEQYF. DNA of the CDR3: TGCAGTGCTAGAGTTCTAGCGGACCAGATGGAGCAGTACTTC.